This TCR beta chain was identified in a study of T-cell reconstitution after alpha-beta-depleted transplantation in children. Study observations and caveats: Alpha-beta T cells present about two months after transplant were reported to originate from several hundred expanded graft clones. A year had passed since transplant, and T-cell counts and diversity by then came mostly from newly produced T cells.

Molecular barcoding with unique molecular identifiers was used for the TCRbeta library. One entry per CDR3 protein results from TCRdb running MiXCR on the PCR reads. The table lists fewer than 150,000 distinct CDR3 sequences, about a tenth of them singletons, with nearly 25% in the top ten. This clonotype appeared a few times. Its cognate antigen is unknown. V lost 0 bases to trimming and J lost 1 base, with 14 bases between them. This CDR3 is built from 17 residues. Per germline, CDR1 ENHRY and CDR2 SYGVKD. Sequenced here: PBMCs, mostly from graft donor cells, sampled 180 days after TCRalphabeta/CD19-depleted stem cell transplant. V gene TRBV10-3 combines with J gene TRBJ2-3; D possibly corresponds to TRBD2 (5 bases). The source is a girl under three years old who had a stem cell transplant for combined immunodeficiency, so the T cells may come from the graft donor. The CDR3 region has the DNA TGTGCCATCAGTGAGTCCTCCGGAGGTAGAGGCACAGATACGCAGTATTTT. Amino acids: CAISESSGGRGTDTQYF.